Presented here are 9 T cell receptor beta chains from one specimen sequenced in a study of CD4 T cells in relation to SARS-CoV-2 and coronaviruses. Profiled with immunoSEQ multiplex PCR; TCRdb holds only in-frame clones, not every one. The sample carries 25,000 to 35,000 clones, approximately 76% recorded once. What these receptors recognize is not known. The unexposed donors gave CD4+ T cells in about 2010-2019, prior to COVID-19. Isolation of CD4+ T cells took place after approximately eleven days in culture. Sequencing input: CD4+ T cells from PBMCs, cultured in vitro. These receptors came from a human donor in good health.

This clone was found a few times. V gene TRBV28 combines with J gene TRBJ1-2; D is unresolved. This CDR3 contains 14 residues. Germline V gene sequence: CDR1 MDHEN, CDR2 SYDVKM. With 4 bases removed from V and 1 base from J, the gap between germline ends came to 10 bases. The CDR3 coding sequence is TGTGCCAGCAGTTCCTCTACCATTAACTATGGCTACACCTTC. This encodes CASSSSTINYGYTF.

CDR3 bases: TGTGCCACCGCCGGGTCAGGGGGCGAGCAGTACTTC. This codes for CATAGSGGEQYF. V gene TRBV19 combines with J gene TRBJ2-7, with TRBD1 identical over 7 bases. Trimming at V came to 10 bases and at J to 6 bases, leaving 9 bases not matched to a gene. Germline V CDR1 and CDR2: LNHDA, SQIVND (reference sequence). This CDR3 spans 12 amino acids.

The chain couples TRBV19 to TRBJ1-6; D not resolved. Germline CDR1 and CDR2: LNHDA and SQIVND (reference sequence). Trimming stripped 2 bases from V and 6 bases from J, with 14 bases between. This CDR3 has 16 amino acids. CDR3 sequence: CASSISSGRINSPLHF. DNA for the CDR3: TGTGCCAGTAGTATAAGCTCAGGACGGATTAATTCACCCCTCCACTTT.

The J gene is TRBJ1-1, the V gene TRBV9; D is undetermined. Trimming removed 3 bases at V and 4 bases at J, with 16 bases between. CDR3 size: 15 residues. Looked up from germline, CDR1 is SGDLS and CDR2 is YYNGEE. CDR3 in amino acids: CASSATDETGTEAFF. In DNA, the CDR3 is TGTGCCAGCAGCGCAACGGACGAAACGGGCACTGAAGCTTTCTTT.

The V call is TRBV2, the J call TRBJ1-2; D gene ambiguous. The CDR3 loop spans 12 amino acids. CDR1 SNHLY and CDR2 FYNNEI come from the germline V gene. V was shortened by 8 bases and J by 4 bases, with 11 bases between the two germline ends. This CDR3 reads CASLGLGYGYTF. In DNA form, the CDR3 reads TGTGCCAGCCTAGGGCTCGGCTATGGCTACACCTTC.

The V call is TRBV6-6, the J call TRBJ2-3, with D hard to call. The CDR3 extends over 12 amino acids. In germline, CDR1 is MNHNY, CDR2 SVGAGI (reference sequence). Trimming took 5 bases from V and 6 from J, leaving 9 bases between them. CDR3 protein: CASSLDGDTQYF. The CDR3, as DNA: TGTGCCAGCAGTCTGGACGGGGATACGCAGTATTTT.

This clone was observed once. CDR3 nucleotide sequence: TGTGCCAGCAGTCAACAGGGTGTCTCTGGAAACACCATATATTTT. Its translation is CASSQQGVSGNTIYF. The V gene is TRBV28, the J gene TRBJ1-3; perhaps TRBD1 as D (6 bases). CDR1 is MDHEN and CDR2 is SYDVKM in the germline V gene. Trimming took 5 bases from V and 0 from J, leaving 11 bases between them. CDR3 size: 15 residues.

DNA for the CDR3: TGTGCCAGTAGTAAGGACAGCTCCTACGAGCAGTACTTC. Translation gives CASSKDSSYEQYF. V gene TRBV19 combines with J gene TRBJ2-7; tentatively, D is TRBD1 (6 bases). V was shortened by 4 bases and J by 0 bases, with 7 bases between the two germline ends. Germline V gives CDR1 LNHDA, CDR2 SQIVND (reference sequence). The length of the CDR3 is 13 residues.

The chain recombines TRBV4-2 with TRBJ2-3, with 10 nucleotides matching TRBD2. Per germline, CDR1 LGHNA and CDR2 YNFKEQ. Trimming cost V 1 base and J 12 bases; bases outside gene matches: 7. CDR3 length equals 14 residues. This CDR3 is CASSQAVSGRTQYF. CDR3 DNA: TGTGCCAGCAGCCAAGCGGTTAGCGGGAGGACTCAGTATTTT.